Listed below are T cell receptor beta chains from one sample, sequenced in a study of T-cell reconstitution after alpha-beta-depleted transplantation in children. TCRdb re-analysed the PCR reads in MiXCR, keeping a single row per CDR3 protein. This sample yields hundreds of thousands of distinct CDR3 sequences, of which about 12% are seen a single time; 0.79% belongs to the top ten. The sequencing used PBMCs, collected before TCRalphabeta/CD19-depleted stem cell transplant. These receptors were taken from a girl aged 2-9 years with congenital amegakaryocytic thrombocytopenia, due to receive a stem cell transplant. The CDR3 runs from the conserved cysteine through the conserved F or W. The D gene is left open where the match is weak. Some rows have no size entry. The others give once, few or many, or a class for an expanded clone.

CDR3aa	CDR3nt	d_gene	abundance	v_gene	j_gene
CASSPPTAQETQYF	TGTGCCAGCTCACCACCGACAGCCCAAGAGACCCAGTACTTC	NA	NA	TRBV18	TRBJ2-5
CASSFEHRGWVGELFF	TGTGCCAGCAGTTTCGAACACAGGGGGTGGGTCGGGGAGCTGTTTTTT	TRBD1	many	TRBV12-3/TRBV12-4	TRBJ2-2
CASSTRSMNEQFF	TGTGCCAGTAGTACCCGTTCTATGAATGAGCAGTTCTTC	NA	NA	TRBV19	TRBJ2-1
CASSLVAGGRTDTQYF	TGCGCCAGCAGCTTGGTAGCGGGAGGCAGGACAGATACGCAGTATTTT	TRBD2	many	TRBV5-1	TRBJ2-3
CASSHLNGGDQETQYF	TGCGCCAGCAGCCATCTCAACGGCGGAGACCAAGAGACCCAGTACTTC	NA	many	TRBV5-1	TRBJ2-5
CSARRGRTYNEQFF	TGCAGTGCTAGACGTGGCAGAACTTACAATGAGCAGTTCTTC	NA	many	TRBV20-1	TRBJ2-1
CASSWVVNTGELFF	TGCGCCAGCAGCTGGGTCGTGAACACCGGGGAGCTGTTTTTT	NA	NA	TRBV5-1	TRBJ2-2
CASSINRGSYGYTF	TGTGCCAGCAGTATCAACAGGGGGTCCTATGGCTACACCTTC	TRBD1	NA	TRBV27	TRBJ1-2
CASTRVGLGIQYF	TGTGCCAGCACGCGGGTCGGCTTAGGGATTCAGTACTTC	NA	few	TRBV28	TRBJ2-4
CAISESRELRYTQYF	TGTGCCATCAGTGAGTCGAGGGAGCTCCGATATACGCAGTATTTT	NA	few	TRBV10-3	TRBJ2-3
CASSQDRIHEQYF	TGCGCCAGCAGCCAGGACAGGATCCACGAGCAGTACTTC	TRBD1	once	TRBV4-1	TRBJ2-7
CASSLYFPPRPSYNEQFF	TGCGCCAGCAGCTTGTATTTTCCGCCCCGACCCTCCTACAATGAGCAGTTCTTC	NA	many	TRBV5-1	TRBJ2-1
CASSLEPTGELFF	TGCGCCAGCAGCTTGGAACCTACCGGGGAGCTGTTTTTT	NA	few	TRBV5-1	TRBJ2-2
CASTSRGTHAYEQYF	TGTGCCAGCACCTCACGGGGGACACACGCCTACGAGCAGTACTTC	NA	few	TRBV12-3/TRBV12-4	TRBJ2-7
CASSTLGGQGNTDTQYF	TGTGCCAGCAGCACACTGGGGGGACAGGGGAATACAGATACGCAGTATTTT	TRBD1	few	TRBV28	TRBJ2-3
CASSQVTGMSEAFF	TGTGCCAGCAGCCAAGTTACGGGTATGTCTGAAGCTTTCTTT	NA	few	TRBV14	TRBJ1-1
CASSSLAGGHDGYDTQYF	TGTGCCAGCAGTTCACTAGCGGGAGGGCACGATGGGTACGATACGCAGTATTTT	TRBD2	many	TRBV28	TRBJ2-3
CASSSGLAGVWDSYEQYF	TGCGCCAGCAGCTCGGGACTAGCGGGAGTCTGGGACTCCTACGAGCAGTACTTC	TRBD2	few	TRBV5-1	TRBJ2-7
CATSDLGRGPYNEQFF	TGTGCCACCAGTGATTTGGGGAGGGGACCCTACAATGAGCAGTTCTTC	TRBD2	NA	TRBV24-1	TRBJ2-1
CASSLDHDGRPTDTQYF	TGTGCCAGCAGCTTAGATCACGACGGGAGGCCCACCGATACGCAGTATTTT	TRBD2	few	TRBV7-9	TRBJ2-3
CSASREGPLHEQFF	TGCAGTGCTAGTAGGGAGGGTCCCCTCCATGAGCAGTTCTTC	TRBD2	few	TRBV20-1	TRBJ2-1
CASSIEIEQFF	TGTGCCAGCAGCATAGAGATTGAGCAGTTCTTC	NA	few	TRBV7-9	TRBJ2-1
CASRASWLKRELNEQYF	TGTGCCAGCAGGGCCTCTTGGTTGAAGCGGGAGCTCAACGAGCAGTACTTC	TRBD2	NA	TRBV11-2	TRBJ2-7
CASRTVSGTPYSYNEQFF	TGCGCCAGCAGAACCGTTAGCGGGACACCCTATTCCTACAATGAGCAGTTCTTC	TRBD2	many	TRBV5-1	TRBJ2-1
CASSPTAGLAHTQYF	TGTGCCAGCAGTCCGACCGCCGGCCTGGCCCATACGCAGTATTTT	NA	many	TRBV7-7	TRBJ2-3
CSAREASGSGRVNEQYF	TGCAGTGCTAGAGAAGCCTCCGGTAGCGGGAGGGTCAACGAGCAGTACTTC	TRBD2	many	TRBV20-1	TRBJ2-7
CASSARLERGLQETQYF	TGTGCCAGCAGCGCACGACTAGAGCGGGGTCTCCAAGAGACCCAGTACTTC	TRBD2	many	TRBV7-2	TRBJ2-5
CASTKTSSSYNEQFF	TGTGCCAGCACAAAAACTAGCAGCTCCTACAATGAGCAGTTCTTC	NA	many	TRBV28	TRBJ2-1
CASSLRGEASEQYF	TGTGCCAGCAGCTTACGCGGGGAAGCTTCTGAGCAGTACTTC	NA	few	TRBV7-6	TRBJ2-7
CASSWGREDTEAFF	TGTGCCAGCAGCTGGGGGAGGGAAGACACTGAAGCTTTCTTT	NA	many	TRBV6-1	TRBJ1-1
CASSLNGLPYEQYF	TGTGCCAGCAGTTTAAATGGACTACCCTACGAGCAGTACTTC	NA	many	TRBV27	TRBJ2-7
CSARDPQGGENTEAFF	TGCAGTGCTAGAGATCCACAGGGTGGAGAAAACACTGAAGCTTTCTTT	NA	few	TRBV20-1	TRBJ1-1
CASQPLNTEAFF	TGTGCCAGCCAGCCCCTGAACACTGAAGCTTTCTTT	NA	NA	TRBV11-2	TRBJ1-1
CASSLWITYEQYF	TGTGCCAGCAGTTTATGGATCACCTACGAGCAGTACTTC	NA	many	TRBV12-3/TRBV12-4	TRBJ2-7
CASSLKRVTQETQYF	TGTGCCAGCAGCTTAAAACGGGTCACCCAAGAGACCCAGTACTTC	NA	few	TRBV7-9	TRBJ2-5
CASSPSGTSKEQFF	TGTGCCAGCAGCCCCTCCGGGACCAGCAAGGAGCAGTTCTTC	NA	many	TRBV28	TRBJ2-1
CASSKCTPKPYNEQFF	TGTGCCAGCAGCAAATGTACCCCAAAGCCTTACAATGAGCAGTTCTTC	NA	NA	TRBV21-1	TRBJ2-1
CASSDPGGPLADTQYF	TGTGCCAGCAGTGACCCCGGGGGGCCGTTGGCAGATACGCAGTATTTT	NA	few	TRBV25-1	TRBJ2-3
CASNYIPFDSSGELFF	TGCGCCAGCAACTATATCCCTTTTGACAGTAGCGGGGAGCTGTTTTTT	NA	few	TRBV5-1	TRBJ2-2
CATQQGHFSTDTQYF	TGTGCCACACAACAGGGGCACTTTAGCACAGATACGCAGTATTTT	TRBD1	few	TRBV7-8	TRBJ2-3
CASSPEAEDGYTF	TGCGCCAGCAGCCCCGAAGCGGAGGACGGCTACACCTTC	NA	NA	TRBV5-1	TRBJ1-2
CSAVVQETQYF	TGCAGTGCGGTGGTACAAGAGACCCAGTACTTC	NA	many	TRBV20-1	TRBJ2-5
CASSAGTSQETQYF	TGCGCCAGCAGCGCCGGGACTAGCCAAGAGACCCAGTACTTC	TRBD2	NA	TRBV5-1	TRBJ2-5
CASSFLSAEAFF	TGTGCCAGCAGTTTCCTCTCGGCTGAAGCTTTCTTT	NA	many	TRBV12-3/TRBV12-4	TRBJ1-1
CSASSYESSTDTQYF	TGCAGTGCTAGTTCCTACGAATCTAGCACAGATACGCAGTATTTT	NA	NA	TRBV20-1	TRBJ2-3